This TCR beta chain comes out of a study of control samples from healthy donors and cancer patients. V shed 4 bases and J 7 bases; nucleotides not matched to a gene: 7. Germline V CDR1 and CDR2: SGHAT, FQDESV (reference sequence). This CDR3 spans 16 amino acids. TCRdb keeps only in-frame clones here, not all; method: immunoSEQ multiplex PCR. The data show fewer than 200,000 clones, 85% to 95% seen once. The V gene is TRBV11-1, the J gene TRBJ2-7; 16 positions agree with TRBD2. The sequencing sample was made of blood. This receptor was obtained from a man aged 18 to 35 in good health. The CDR3 coding sequence is TGTGCCAGCAGCTCGGGACTAGCGGGGGGGCCGCAGGAGCAGTACTTC. As protein: CASSSGLAGGPQEQYF.